The text below deals with one TCR beta chain. Its antigen remains unidentified. Among the donors, all were healthy bone marrow donors. Primers for the PCR totalled 60 Vbeta and 13 Jbeta. Using immunoSEQ multiplex PCR, the repertoire was profiled, and TCRdb retains in-frame clones only, with some absent. The profile shows 160,000 or so clones, 60% to 80% of them singletons. Trimming removed 4 bases from V and 5 bases from J; junction bases left unmatched: 7. The CDR3 runs to 14 residues. Germline V lookup: CDR1 SGHRS, CDR2 YFSETQ. The data derive from a study of cytomegalovirus exposure and HLA in healthy donors. Study-level findings and limits: Indistinguishability led to the exclusion of some V segments, TRBV6-2 and TRBV6-3 included. For most TCR sequences rarity was the rule, although some public TCRs occurred in many donors.

The clonotype comes from a male donor in good health and CMV-seronegative. Sequencing was carried out using PBMCs. The V gene is TRBV5-1, the J gene TRBJ2-5, with TRBD2 matching 8 bases. The CDR3 sequence: CASSSGGSGETQYF. The CDR3 DNA reads TGCGCCAGCAGCAGCGGGGGCAGCGGTGAGACCCAGTACTTC. Supplemented by reference TRBV5-1 and TRBJ2-5, the full variable domain reads KAGVTQTPRYLIKTRGQQVTLSCSPISGHRSVSWYQQTPGQGLQFLFEYFSETQRNKGNFPGRFSGRQFSNSRSEMNVSTLELGDSALYLCASSSGGSGETQYFGPGTRLLVL.